Here is one T cell receptor (beta chain) with its context. These data belong to a study of blood T cell repertoires in COVID-19. Study in general: Samples came from the United States, Italy and Spain, spanning acute and convalescent COVID-19. From T cells, B-cell-depleted T cells, or PBMCs came the material, which was cDNA or gDNA.

Germline assignment: CDR1 MNHEY and CDR2 SVGEGT. Trimming took off 5 bases at V and 0 bases at J, with 19 bases between the two ends. This CDR3 has 18 amino acids. Original methodology: Reference gene primer amplification yielded estimated nucleated cell counts. Only in-frame clones appear in the TCRdb table, and some are missing; sequencing was by immunoSEQ multiplex PCR. D and trimming were read from the DNA, whereas the V and J calls and clone size are those reported in that table. There are around 43,000 clones in the sample; approximately 85% occur only once, and roughly a third lies in the top ten.

The TCR comes from a woman older than 75 with acute or convalescent COVID-19. The genes are TRBV6-2 or TRBV6-3 and TRBJ1-4; TRBD1 might be the D (6 bases). The sequenced sample consisted of peripheral blood. CDR3 amino acids: CASSKNRDIRTTNEKLFF. CDR3 DNA: TGTGCCAGCAGTAAAAACCGGGACATACGGACAACTAATGAAAAACTGTTTTTT.